The clone carrying this T cell receptor (beta chain) was counted a few times. Antigen: not known. This sample stems from a study of vaccination effects on CD4 cells after COVID-19. V was cut by 3 bases and J by 1 base, with 8 bases left in between. The CDR3 is 13 amino acids. Germline assignment: CDR1 SQVTM and CDR2 ANQGSEA. Pools of viral peptides were used by the ViraFEST assay to expand antigen-specific CD4+ T cells ahead of sequencing. Following a roughly 9-day culture, CD4+ T cells were purified. Having tested negative for nucleocapsid antibodies, the vaccine recipients showed no prior SARS-CoV-2 infection. Each culture well received under 2.5 million PBMC. These cells were then cultured in IMDM with about 9.1 IU/ml IL-2 and 7.5 to 10 ug/ml peptides. Half-medium exchanges with IL-2 medium took place on days 3 and 7. TCRdb's copy holds only in-frame clones and misses some; the assay was immunoSEQ multiplex PCR. Of around 71,000 clones in the sample, about 65% were seen once.

This chain uses TRBV29-1 with TRBJ2-3; weak D call: TRBD1 (5 bases). The receptor was isolated from a human donor who received a COVID-19 vaccine. Source: CD4+ T cells from PBMCs cultured with HCoV-OC43 spike peptides, taken before COVID-19 vaccination. Described subset: HCoV-OC43 spike overlapping peptide pool stimulation. The DNA for the CDR3 is TGCAGCGTTGAGGGGCCTCGCACAGATACGCAGTATTTT. Amino acid sequence: CSVEGPRTDTQYF.